The source of this TCR beta chain is a study of T cell repertoires in cytomegalovirus infection. Across the whole study: HLA-C-restricted CMV epitopes, recently identified, and well-studied HLA-B-restricted ones were used by the study. It was the public TCR beta signatures that indicated both CMV infection and matching HLA type. Study-wide points: Frequencies of public TCR beta families were cumulated, and this identified carriers of CMV plus the relevant HLA. Ex vivo responses were dominated by HLA-C-restricted CMV-specific TCR beta clonotypes.

In regard to this clonotype: Its antigen remains unknown.

TCRdb used MiXCR to reprocess the reads, holding one entry per CDR3 protein. Of approximately 730,000 distinct CDR3 sequences listed, under 35% are singletons. This receptor was obtained from a human donor in good health (CMV status not recorded). Some clones in this sample may be carry-over from other donors' samples. The specimen comprised cultured CD8+ T cells from PBMCs, sampled from culture after CMV antigen stimulation.

The CDR3 protein is CAAAAGNAYEQYF. The CDR3 DNA reads TGTGCCGCCGCCGCCGGGAATGCCTACGAGCAGTACTTC. This chain connects TRBV19 to TRBJ2-7; a weak D match, TRBD2 (5 bases). V was trimmed by 11 bases and J by 2 bases, leaving 16 bases between them. Germline V gives CDR1 LNHDA, CDR2 SQIVND (reference sequence). The CDR3 runs 13 residues.